This paragraph reports one T cell receptor beta chain. Within the sample, other DNA sequences also encode this same CDR3. The CDR3 has 15 residues. V was shortened by 0 bases and J by 4 bases, with 11 bases between the two germline ends. Per the germline V gene, CDR1 is SGDLS and CDR2 is YYNGEE. Under the authors' procedure: Amplification with reference gene primers provided the estimates of nucleated cell counts. Clones were sequenced by immunoSEQ multiplex PCR, and TCRdb holds only the in-frame ones, with some missing. D and trimming were read from the DNA, whereas the V and J calls and clone size are those reported in that table. The repertoire includes 300,000 to 350,000 clones, 80% to 95% of them detected once, and more than 6% sits in the top ten. The data derive from a study of blood T cell repertoires in COVID-19. On the study more broadly: Samples representing acute and convalescent COVID-19 were sourced from the United States, Italy and Spain. Sources were T cells, B-cell-depleted T cells, or PBMCs; the material itself was cDNA or gDNA.

Those enrolled in Seattle joined during active infection and were followed longitudinally afterward. The rearrangement joins TRBV9 to TRBJ2-1; tentative D call: TRBD2 (6 bases). The sequence was collected from a woman under 40 with COVID-19, enrolled during active disease. Sequencing was carried out using peripheral blood. Here the CDR3 DNA reads TGTGCCAGCAGCGTAGCTTCGGGGGTTTACAATGAGCAGTTCTTC. It is translated as CASSVASGVYNEQFF. The full variable domain, with the rest looked up from reference TRBV9 and TRBJ2-1, is DSGVTQTPKHLITATGQRVTLRCSPRSGDLSVYWYQQSLDQGLQFLIQYYNGEERAKGNILERFSAQQFPDLHSELNLSSLELGDSALYFCASSVASGVYNEQFFGPGTRLTVL.